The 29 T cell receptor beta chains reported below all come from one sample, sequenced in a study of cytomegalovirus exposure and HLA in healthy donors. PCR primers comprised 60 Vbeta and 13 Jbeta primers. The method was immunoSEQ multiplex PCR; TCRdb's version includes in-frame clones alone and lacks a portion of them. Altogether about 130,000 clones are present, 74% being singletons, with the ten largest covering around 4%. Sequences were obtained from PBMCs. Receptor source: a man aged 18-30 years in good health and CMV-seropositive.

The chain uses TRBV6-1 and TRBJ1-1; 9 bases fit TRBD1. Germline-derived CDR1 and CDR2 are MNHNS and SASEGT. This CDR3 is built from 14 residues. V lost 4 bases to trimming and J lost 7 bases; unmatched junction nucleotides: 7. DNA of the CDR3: TGTGCCAGCAGTGTGGACAGGGGTTCAAGTGAAGCTTTCTTT. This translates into CASSVDRGSSEAFF.

The DNA for the CDR3 is TGTGCCAGCAGCCAGCTAGCGGTTACCTACAATGAGCAGTTCTTC. Its protein is CASSQLAVTYNEQFF. V and J are TRBV11-3 and TRBJ2-1; 7 nucleotides align to TRBD2. Germline V gene data show CDR1 as SGHNT and CDR2 as YENEEA. V shed 5 bases, J shed 2 bases, and the junction held 6 bases outside the gene matches. The CDR3 has 15 amino acids.

DNA for the CDR3: TGTGCCAGCAGCTTCGGACAGGGGGTGGGTGAGACCCAGTACTTC. Its protein product is CASSFGQGVGETQYF. V gene TRBV11-2 combines with J gene TRBJ2-5, with 10 bases lining up with TRBD1. The CDR3 runs to 15 residues. J gave up 5 bases and V 3 bases, and 6 bases lay outside the gene matches. Germline CDR1 reads SGHAT; CDR2 reads FQNNGV.

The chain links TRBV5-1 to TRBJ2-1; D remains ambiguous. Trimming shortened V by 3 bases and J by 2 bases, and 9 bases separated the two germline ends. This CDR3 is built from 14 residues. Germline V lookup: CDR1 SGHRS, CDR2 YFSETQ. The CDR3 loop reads CASSSRSTYNEQFF. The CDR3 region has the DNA TGCGCCAGCAGCTCGAGGTCTACCTACAATGAGCAGTTCTTC.

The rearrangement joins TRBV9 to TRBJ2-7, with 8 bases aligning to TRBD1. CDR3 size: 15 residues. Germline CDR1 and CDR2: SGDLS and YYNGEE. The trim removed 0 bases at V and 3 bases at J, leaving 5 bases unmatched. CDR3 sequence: CASSVAHGQGYEQYF. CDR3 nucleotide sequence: TGTGCCAGCAGCGTAGCCCATGGACAGGGCTACGAGCAGTACTTC.

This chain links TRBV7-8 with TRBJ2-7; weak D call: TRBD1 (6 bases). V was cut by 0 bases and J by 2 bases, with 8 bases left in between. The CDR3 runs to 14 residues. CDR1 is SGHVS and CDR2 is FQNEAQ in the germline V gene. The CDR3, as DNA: TGTGCCAGCAGCTTAGCGAACAGGGCCTACGAGCAGTACTTC. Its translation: CASSLANRAYEQYF.

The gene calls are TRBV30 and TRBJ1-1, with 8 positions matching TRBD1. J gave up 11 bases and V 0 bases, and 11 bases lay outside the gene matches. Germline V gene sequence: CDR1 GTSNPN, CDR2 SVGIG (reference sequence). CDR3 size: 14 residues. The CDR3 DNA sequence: TGTGCCTGGAGTGTCCGGGACAGGCCAACGCTGGCTTTCTTT. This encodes CAWSVRDRPTLAFF. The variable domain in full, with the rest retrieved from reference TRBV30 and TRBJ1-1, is SQTIHQWPATLVQPVGSPLSLECTVEGTSNPNLYWYRQAAGRGLQLLFYSVGIGQISSEVPQNLSASRPQDRQFILSSKKLLLSDSGFYLCAWSVRDRPTLAFFGQGTRLTVV.

CDR3 in amino acids: CASSQARSRGIVHEQYF. CDR3 bases: TGTGCCAGCAGCCAAGCGAGATCCAGGGGGATCGTCCACGAGCAGTACTTC. The V gene is TRBV4-2, the J gene TRBJ2-7; 7 bases are a match to TRBD1. J gave up 5 bases and V 1 base, and 14 bases lay outside the gene matches. Germline CDR1 reads LGHNA; CDR2 reads YNFKEQ. This CDR3 is 17 amino acids long.

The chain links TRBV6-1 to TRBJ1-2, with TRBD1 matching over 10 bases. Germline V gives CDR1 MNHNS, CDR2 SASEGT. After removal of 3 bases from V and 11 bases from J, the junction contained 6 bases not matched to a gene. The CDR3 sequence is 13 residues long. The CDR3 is CASSDGQGGLYTF. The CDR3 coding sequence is TGTGCCAGCAGTGACGGACAGGGGGGGCTTTACACCTTC.

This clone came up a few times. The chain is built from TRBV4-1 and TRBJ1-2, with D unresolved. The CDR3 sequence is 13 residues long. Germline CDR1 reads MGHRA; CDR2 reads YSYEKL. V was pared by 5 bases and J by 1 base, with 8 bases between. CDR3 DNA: TGCGCCAGCAGCGTCCGGGATAACTATGGCTACACCTTC. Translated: CASSVRDNYGYTF.

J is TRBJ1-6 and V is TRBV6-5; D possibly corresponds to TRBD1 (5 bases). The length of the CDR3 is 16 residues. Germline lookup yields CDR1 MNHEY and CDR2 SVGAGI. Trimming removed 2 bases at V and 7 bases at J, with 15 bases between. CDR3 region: CASSYGQGRSNSPLHF. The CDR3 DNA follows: TGTGCCAGCAGTTACGGTCAGGGAAGGTCGAATTCACCCCTCCACTTT.

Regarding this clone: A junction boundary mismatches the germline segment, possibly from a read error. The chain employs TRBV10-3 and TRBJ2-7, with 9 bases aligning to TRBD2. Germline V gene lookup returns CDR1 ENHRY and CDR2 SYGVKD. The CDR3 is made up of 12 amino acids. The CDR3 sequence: CAISEGTSFPNF. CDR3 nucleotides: TGTGCCATCAGTGAGGGGACTAGCTTTCCAAACTTC.

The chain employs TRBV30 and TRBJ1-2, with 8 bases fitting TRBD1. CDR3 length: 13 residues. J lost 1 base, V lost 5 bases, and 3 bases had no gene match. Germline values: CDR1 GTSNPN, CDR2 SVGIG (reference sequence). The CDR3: CAWAGGFNYGYTF. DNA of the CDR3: TGTGCCTGGGCAGGGGGCTTTAACTATGGCTACACCTTC.

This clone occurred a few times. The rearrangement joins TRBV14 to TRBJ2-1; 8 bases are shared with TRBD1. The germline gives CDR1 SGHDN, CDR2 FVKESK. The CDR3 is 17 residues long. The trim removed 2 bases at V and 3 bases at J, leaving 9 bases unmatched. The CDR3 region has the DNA TGTGCCAGCAGCCAACCATGGACAGGGATGAACTACAATGAGCAGTTCTTC. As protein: CASSQPWTGMNYNEQFF.

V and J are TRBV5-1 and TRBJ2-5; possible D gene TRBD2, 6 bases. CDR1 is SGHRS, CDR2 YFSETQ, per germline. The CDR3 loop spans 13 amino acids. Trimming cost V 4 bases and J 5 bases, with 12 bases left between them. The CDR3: CASSGEDLETQYF. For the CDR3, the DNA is TGCGCCAGCAGCGGGGAGGACTTGGAGACCCAGTACTTC.

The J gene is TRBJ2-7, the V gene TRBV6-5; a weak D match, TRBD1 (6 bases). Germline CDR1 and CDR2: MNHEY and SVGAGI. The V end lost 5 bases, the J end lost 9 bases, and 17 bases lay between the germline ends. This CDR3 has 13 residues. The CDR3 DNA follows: TGTGCCAGCAGTCTACTAACAGGGCGGGCGCAGTACTTC. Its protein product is CASSLLTGRAQYF.

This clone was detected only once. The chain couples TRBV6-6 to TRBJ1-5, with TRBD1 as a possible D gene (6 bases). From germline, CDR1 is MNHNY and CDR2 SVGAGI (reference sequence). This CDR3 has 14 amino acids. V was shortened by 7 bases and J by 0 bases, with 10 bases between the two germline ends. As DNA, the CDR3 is TGTGCCAGCACCTTGACAGGTAGCAATCAGCCCCAGCATTTT. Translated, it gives CASTLTGSNQPQHF.

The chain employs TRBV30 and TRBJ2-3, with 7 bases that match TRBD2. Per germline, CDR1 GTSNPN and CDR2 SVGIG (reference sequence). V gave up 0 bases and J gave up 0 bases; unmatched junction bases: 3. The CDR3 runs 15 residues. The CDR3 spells CAWSVGSGSTDTQYF. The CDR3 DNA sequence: TGTGCCTGGAGTGTTGGTAGCGGGAGCACAGATACGCAGTATTTT. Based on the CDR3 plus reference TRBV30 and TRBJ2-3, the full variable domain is SQTIHQWPATLVQPVGSPLSLECTVEGTSNPNLYWYRQAAGRGLQLLFYSVGIGQISSEVPQNLSASRPQDRQFILSSKKLLLSDSGFYLCAWSVGSGSTDTQYFGPGTRLTVL.

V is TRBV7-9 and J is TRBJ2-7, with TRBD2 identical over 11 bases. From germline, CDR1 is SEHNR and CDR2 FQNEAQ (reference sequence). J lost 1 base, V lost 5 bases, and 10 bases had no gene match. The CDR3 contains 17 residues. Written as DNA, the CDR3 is TGTGCCAGCAGCCACGGGACTAGCGGAAGTTTTTCCTACGAGCAGTACTTC. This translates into CASSHGTSGSFSYEQYF.

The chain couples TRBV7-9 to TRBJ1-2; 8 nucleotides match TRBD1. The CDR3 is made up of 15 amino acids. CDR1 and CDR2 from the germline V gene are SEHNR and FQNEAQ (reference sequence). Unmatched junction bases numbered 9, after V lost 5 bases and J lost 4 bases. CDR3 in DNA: TGTGCCAGCAGCCCTACCGGGACAGGAAGCTATGGCTACACCTTC. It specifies CASSPTGTGSYGYTF. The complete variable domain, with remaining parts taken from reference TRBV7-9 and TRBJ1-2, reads DTGVSQNPRHKITKRGQNVTFRCDPISEHNRLYWYRQTLGQGPEFLTYFQNEAQLEKSRLLSDRFSAERPKGSFSTLEIQRTEQGDSAMYLCASSPTGTGSYGYTFGSGTRLTVV.

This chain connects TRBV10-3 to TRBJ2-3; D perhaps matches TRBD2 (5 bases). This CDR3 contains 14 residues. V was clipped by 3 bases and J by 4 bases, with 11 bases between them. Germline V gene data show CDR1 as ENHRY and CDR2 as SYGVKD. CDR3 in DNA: TGTGCCATCAGTGATATATTAGCGCCAGATACGCAGTATTTT. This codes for CAISDILAPDTQYF.

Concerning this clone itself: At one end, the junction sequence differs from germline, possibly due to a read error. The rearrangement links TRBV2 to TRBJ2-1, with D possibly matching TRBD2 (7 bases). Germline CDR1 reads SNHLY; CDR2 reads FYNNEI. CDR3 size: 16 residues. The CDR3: CASTEAEGGGYNEQFF. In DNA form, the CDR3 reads TGTGCCAGCACTGAAGCGGAGGGAGGGGGATACAATGAGCAGTTCTTC.

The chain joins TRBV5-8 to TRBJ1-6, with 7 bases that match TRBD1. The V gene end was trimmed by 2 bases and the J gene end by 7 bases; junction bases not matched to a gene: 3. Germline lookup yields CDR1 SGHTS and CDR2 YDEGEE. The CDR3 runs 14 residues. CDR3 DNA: TGTGCCAGCAGCTTTCGGGGACAGAATTCACCCCTCCACTTT. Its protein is CASSFRGQNSPLHF. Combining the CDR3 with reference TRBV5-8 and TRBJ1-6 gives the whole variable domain EAGVTQSPTHLIKTRGQQATLRCSPISGHTSVYWYQQALGLGLQFLLWYDEGEERNRGNFPPRFSGRQFPNYSSELNVNALELEDSALYLCASSFRGQNSPLHFGNGTRLTVT.

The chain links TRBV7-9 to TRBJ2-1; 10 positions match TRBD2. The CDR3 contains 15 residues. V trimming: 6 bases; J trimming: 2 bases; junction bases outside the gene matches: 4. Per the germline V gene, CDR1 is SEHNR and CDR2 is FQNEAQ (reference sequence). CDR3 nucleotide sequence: TGTGCCAGCAGATCCGGGACTAGCGCCTACAATGAGCAGTTCTTC. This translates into CASRSGTSAYNEQFF.

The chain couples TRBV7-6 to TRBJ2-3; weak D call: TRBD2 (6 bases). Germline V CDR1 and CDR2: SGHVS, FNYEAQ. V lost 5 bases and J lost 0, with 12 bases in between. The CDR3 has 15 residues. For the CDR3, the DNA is TGTGCCAGCAGCAGAGGGACTTCTAGCACAGATACGCAGTATTTT. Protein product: CASSRGTSSTDTQYF.

The CDR3 loop is CASSILYNEQFF. The CDR3 DNA is TGTGCCAGTAGTATCCTTTACAATGAGCAGTTCTTC. The chain is built from TRBV19 and TRBJ2-1; the D is unclear. This CDR3 is 12 amino acids long. Trimming cost V 3 bases and J 4 bases, with 4 bases left between them. Germline V gene sequence: CDR1 LNHDA, CDR2 SQIVND (reference sequence).

CDR3 nucleotides: TGTGCCAGCAGCCCCCGGGAGACGACAGATACGCAGTATTTT. It translates to CASSPRETTDTQYF. This sequence joins TRBV5-4 and TRBJ2-3; D is perhaps TRBD2 (6 bases). V was clipped by 4 bases and J by 3 bases, with 12 bases between them. The CDR3 contains 14 residues. Germline V gene sequence: CDR1 SGHNT, CDR2 YYREEE (reference sequence).

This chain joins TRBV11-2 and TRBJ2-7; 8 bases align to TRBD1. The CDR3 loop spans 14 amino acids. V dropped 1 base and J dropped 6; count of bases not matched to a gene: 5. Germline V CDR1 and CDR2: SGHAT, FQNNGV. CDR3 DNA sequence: TGTGCCAGCAGCTTAGCCTTTGGGACAGGCGAGCAGTACTTC. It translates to CASSLAFGTGEQYF.

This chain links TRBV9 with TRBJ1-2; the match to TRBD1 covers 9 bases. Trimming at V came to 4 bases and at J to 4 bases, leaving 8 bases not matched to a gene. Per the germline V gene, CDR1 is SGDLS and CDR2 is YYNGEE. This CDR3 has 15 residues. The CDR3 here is CASSFTGTGSYGYTF. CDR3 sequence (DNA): TGTGCCAGCAGCTTCACCGGGACAGGGAGCTATGGCTACACCTTC.